These 17 T cell receptor beta chains came from one sample sequenced in a study of OX40 agonist ivuxolimab in advanced cancers. Clones were sequenced by immunoSEQ multiplex PCR, and TCRdb holds only the in-frame ones, with some missing. The sample includes about 77,000 clones, roughly 85% of them seen just once. Sequenced here: CD4+ or CD8+ T cells sorted from blood, sampled in a trial of the OX40 agonist ivuxolimab. The receptors derive from an adult with an advanced solid tumor such as melanoma, head and neck, liver or kidney cancer.

The chain combines TRBV7-9 with TRBJ1-1, with 7 positions matching TRBD1. Germline assignment: CDR1 SEHNR and CDR2 FQNEAQ (reference sequence). The CDR3 consists of 15 residues. V shed 6 bases, J shed 1 base, and the junction held 8 bases outside the gene matches. The CDR3 region has the DNA TGTGCCAGCAGGAGTCCGGGACAGCAGAACACTGAAGCTTTCTTT. Protein product: CASRSPGQQNTEAFF.

The chain carries TRBV7-2 and TRBJ1-6; D unresolved. This CDR3 has 15 residues. Per the germline V gene, CDR1 is SGHTA and CDR2 is FQGNSA. With 3 bases removed from V and 8 bases from J, the gap between germline ends came to 14 bases. DNA for the CDR3: TGTGCCAGCAGCTTCTCCTTTCGGGCTGATTCACCCCTCCACTTT. Encoded protein: CASSFSFRADSPLHF.

This clone was picked up one time. The J gene is TRBJ2-4, the V gene TRBV10-3; no definite D call. Between the trimmed V and J ends, which lost 9 bases and 5 bases, there was a span of 14 bases. The germline V gene encodes CDR1 ENHRY and CDR2 SYGVKD. This CDR3 has 13 amino acids. CDR3 DNA sequence: TGTGCCATTTCACAGAAATCCCAAAACATTCAGTACTTC. This codes for CAISQKSQNIQYF.

The chain combines TRBV7-9 with TRBJ2-2; 7 nucleotides agree with TRBD1. CDR3 size: 17 residues. The germline CDR1 and CDR2 sequences are SEHNR and FQNEAQ (reference sequence). Trimming took 3 bases from V and 5 from J; bases not matched to a gene: 12. The CDR3 loop is CASSFSVSQQGTGELFF. Here the CDR3 DNA reads TGTGCCAGCAGCTTTTCGGTATCTCAACAGGGGACCGGGGAGCTGTTTTTT.

The chain joins TRBV6-1 to TRBJ1-5, with TRBD1 as a possible D gene (5 bases). This CDR3 is built from 15 residues. Germline CDR1 is MNHNS and CDR2 is SASEGT. V lost 7 bases and J 5 bases, leaving 18 bases between the germline ends. In DNA, the CDR3 is TGTGCCAGCATGGTAACGAGGGGACCTGATCAGCCCCAGCATTTT. The encoded protein is CASMVTRGPDQPQHF.

This chain joins TRBV5-1 and TRBJ1-6; 8 positions match TRBD1. The CDR3 runs to 15 residues. CDR1 is SGHRS and CDR2 is YFSETQ in the germline V gene. Trimming took 3 bases from V and 5 from J; bases not matched to a gene: 4. The chain's CDR3 is CASSSDRVNNSPLHF. The CDR3 DNA is TGCGCCAGCAGCTCGGACAGGGTGAATAATTCACCCCTCCACTTT.

The chain employs TRBV6-5 and TRBJ2-5, with a possible D match to TRBD1 (6 bases). V lost 4 bases and J lost 5, with 17 bases in between. The CDR3 is 15 residues long. Germline V gene sequence: CDR1 MNHEY, CDR2 SVGAGI. CDR3 sequence reads: CASSFTGTPKETQYF. The CDR3 DNA reads TGTGCCAGCAGTTTTACCGGGACACCCAAGGAGACCCAGTACTTC.

This clone was picked up one time. The gene calls are TRBV19 and TRBJ1-1, with D tentatively TRBD1 (5 bases). The germline V gene has CDR1 LNHDA and CDR2 SQIVND (reference sequence). This CDR3 is 17 amino acids long. V was shortened by 8 bases and J by 0 bases, with 22 bases between the two germline ends. The CDR3 sequence: CASYPIFRAGMNTEAFF. The CDR3 region has the DNA TGTGCCAGTTACCCCATTTTCCGGGCAGGGATGAACACTGAAGCTTTCTTT.

The V and J genes are TRBV6-4 and TRBJ2-2; 10 nucleotides agree with TRBD1. This CDR3 spans 13 amino acids. Germline CDR1 and CDR2: MRHNA and SNTAGT. V lost 8 bases to trimming and J lost 4 bases; unmatched junction nucleotides: 1. CDR3 amino acids: CASGQGGTGELFF. In DNA form, the CDR3 reads TGTGCCAGCGGACAGGGGGGCACCGGGGAGCTGTTTTTT.

V gene TRBV27 combines with J gene TRBJ2-5, with a tentative D call TRBD2 (7 bases). The CDR3 has 18 residues. CDR1 MNHEY and CDR2 SMNVEV come from the germline V gene (reference sequence). V was shortened by 4 bases and J by 5 bases, with 26 bases between the two germline ends. This CDR3 reads CASSWGMGGRGGTETQYF. The CDR3 bases are TGTGCCAGCAGTTGGGGAATGGGGGGGAGAGGGGGGACGGAGACCCAGTACTTC.

The rearrangement uses TRBV19 and TRBJ1-5; TRBD1 aligns across 7 bases. The CDR3 consists of 13 residues. CDR1 is LNHDA and CDR2 is SQIVND in the germline V gene (reference sequence). With V trimmed by 5 bases and J by 5 bases, 3 bases remained unmatched. The CDR3 DNA is TGTGCCAGTAGTCCCGACAGGGATCAGCCCCAGCATTTT. This gives the protein CASSPDRDQPQHF.

V usage is TRBV5-1 and J usage is TRBJ2-1, with 8 nucleotides matching TRBD2. CDR1 SGHRS and CDR2 YFSETQ come from the germline V gene. The CDR3 loop spans 12 amino acids. V shed 7 bases, J shed 7 bases, and the junction held 4 bases outside the gene matches. CDR3 DNA sequence: TGCGCCAGCGTAGCTAGCGGGAATGAGCAGTTCTTC. It codes for CASVASGNEQFF.

This clone was seen only a few times. This sample also contains other DNA sequences that code for the same CDR3. The chain combines TRBV11-2 with TRBJ1-2; the D gene is possibly TRBD1 (6 bases). This CDR3 comprises 12 residues. Trimming removed 5 bases at V and 5 bases at J, with 9 bases between. The germline V gene encodes CDR1 SGHAT and CDR2 FQNNGV. The CDR3 DNA follows: TGTGCCAGCAGCCCGGACAGTTATGGCTACACCTTC. It is translated as CASSPDSYGYTF.

This chain links TRBV6-5 with TRBJ2-3, with a possible D match to TRBD2 (5 bases). The CDR3 runs 12 residues. CDR1 MNHEY and CDR2 SVGAGI come from the germline V gene. The V end lost 6 bases, the J end lost 6 bases, and 10 bases lay between the germline ends. The CDR3 loop is CASRRSGDTQYF. The CDR3 DNA sequence: TGTGCCAGCAGGAGGAGCGGCGATACGCAGTATTTT.

The rearrangement links TRBV7-2 to TRBJ2-2; no firm D call. The CDR3 length is 14 residues. The germline V gene has CDR1 SGHTA and CDR2 FQGNSA. Trimming stripped 5 bases from V and 2 bases from J, with 9 bases between. CDR3 protein: CASSVNFNTGELFF. The CDR3 DNA reads as TGTGCCAGCAGCGTAAATTTCAACACCGGGGAGCTGTTTTTT. The complete variable domain, with remaining parts taken from reference TRBV7-2 and TRBJ2-2, reads GAGVSQSPSNKVTEKGKDVELRCDPISGHTALYWYRQSLGQGLEFLIYFQGNSAPDKSGLPSDRFSAERTGGSVSTLTIQRTQQEDSAVYLCASSVNFNTGELFFGEGSRLTVL.

The chain employs TRBV5-1 and TRBJ1-4, with TRBD1 matching 10 bases. The CDR3 runs 15 residues. Germline assignment: CDR1 SGHRS and CDR2 YFSETQ. J was trimmed by 8 bases and V by 4 bases; bases with no gene match: 8. The CDR3 region is CASSRAGTGAEKLFF. CDR3 DNA: TGCGCCAGCAGCAGAGCCGGGACAGGGGCCGAAAAACTGTTTTTT.

This clone has a handful of counts. The chain is built from TRBV19 and TRBJ2-7, with D possibly being TRBD2 (5 bases). The V gene's germline CDR1 is LNHDA and CDR2 SQIVND (reference sequence). The V end was cut by 5 bases, the J end by 3 bases, with 14 bases between. The CDR3 is 14 amino acids. The CDR3 protein is CASSPRSEGYEQYF. CDR3 nucleotides: TGTGCCAGTAGTCCGAGGTCCGAGGGCTACGAGCAGTACTTC.